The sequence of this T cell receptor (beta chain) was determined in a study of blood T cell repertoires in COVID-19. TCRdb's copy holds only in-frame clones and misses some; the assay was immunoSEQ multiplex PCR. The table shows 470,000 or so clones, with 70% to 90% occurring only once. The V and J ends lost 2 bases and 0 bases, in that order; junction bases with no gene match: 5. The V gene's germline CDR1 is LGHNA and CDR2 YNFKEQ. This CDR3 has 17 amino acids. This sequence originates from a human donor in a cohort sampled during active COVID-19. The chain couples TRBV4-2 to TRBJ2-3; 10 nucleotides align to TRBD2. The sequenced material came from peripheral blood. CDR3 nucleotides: TGTGCCAGCAGCCAACCTAGCGGGAGCGTCAGCACAGATACGCAGTATTTT. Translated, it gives CASSQPSGSVSTDTQYF.